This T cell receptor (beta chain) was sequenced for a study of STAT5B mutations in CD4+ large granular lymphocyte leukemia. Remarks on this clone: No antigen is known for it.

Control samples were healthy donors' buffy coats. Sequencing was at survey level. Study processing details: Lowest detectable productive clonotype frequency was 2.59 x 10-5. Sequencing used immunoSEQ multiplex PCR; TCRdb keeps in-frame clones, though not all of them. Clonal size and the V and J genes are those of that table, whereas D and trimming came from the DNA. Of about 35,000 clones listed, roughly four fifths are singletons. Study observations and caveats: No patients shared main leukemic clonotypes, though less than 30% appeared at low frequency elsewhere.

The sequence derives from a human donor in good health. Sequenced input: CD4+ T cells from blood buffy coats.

The CDR3 loop reads CASSLRGPANYGYTF. The CDR3 coding sequence is TGTGCCAGCAGCTTACGGGGGCCGGCTAACTATGGCTACACCTTC. The genes are TRBV11-2 and TRBJ1-2; D possibly corresponds to TRBD1 (6 bases). The CDR3 consists of 15 residues. The germline V gene encodes CDR1 SGHAT and CDR2 FQNNGV. Trimming shortened V by 2 bases and J by 0 bases, and 10 bases separated the two germline ends.